This T cell receptor beta chain was sequenced in a study of blood T cell repertoires in COVID-19. On the study more broadly: Whether acute or convalescent, the COVID-19 samples came from the United States, Italy and Spain. T cells, B-cell-depleted T cells, or PBMCs supplied cDNA or gDNA.

A remark on this clone: Other DNA sequences from this sample encode an identical CDR3 as well.

Methods used by the authors: Amplifying reference gene primers gave estimates of nucleated cell counts. This table comes from immunoSEQ multiplex PCR, and its TCRdb copy is limited to in-frame clones, with some not included. V and J calls and clone size are copied from that table; D and trimming were computed from the DNA. The table has 400,000 or so clones, around 87% seen once. The CDR3 extends over 15 amino acids. Germline CDR1 and CDR2: MNHNS and SASEGT. Trimming took 0 bases from V and 1 from J, leaving 9 bases between them. The chain is built from TRBV6-1 and TRBJ1-1, with D tentatively TRBD1 (5 bases). The receptor was derived from a human donor in a cohort sampled during active COVID-19. Specimen: peripheral blood. Here the CDR3 DNA reads TGTGCCAGCAGTGAAGCCACCACAGGGAACACTGAAGCTTTCTTT. Residues: CASSEATTGNTEAFF.